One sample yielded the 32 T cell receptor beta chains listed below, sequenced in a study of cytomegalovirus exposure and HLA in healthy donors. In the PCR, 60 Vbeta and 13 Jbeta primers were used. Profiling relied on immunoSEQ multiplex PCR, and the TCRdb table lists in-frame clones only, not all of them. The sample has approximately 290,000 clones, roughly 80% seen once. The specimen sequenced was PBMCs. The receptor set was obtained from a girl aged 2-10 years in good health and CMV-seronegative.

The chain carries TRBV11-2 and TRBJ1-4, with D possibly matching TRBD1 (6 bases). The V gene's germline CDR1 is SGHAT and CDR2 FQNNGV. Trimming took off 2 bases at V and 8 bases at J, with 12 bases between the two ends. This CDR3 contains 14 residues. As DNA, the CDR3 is TGTGCCAGCAGCTTAAGGGGGGGTGGGGAAAAACTGTTTTTT. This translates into CASSLRGGGEKLFF.

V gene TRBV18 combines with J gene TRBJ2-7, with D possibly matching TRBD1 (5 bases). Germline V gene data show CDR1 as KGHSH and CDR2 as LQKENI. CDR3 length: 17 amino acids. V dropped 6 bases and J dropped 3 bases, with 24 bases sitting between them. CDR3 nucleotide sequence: TGTGCCAGCTCCCGGAGCCGAGGACACTACCCTTTCTACGAGCAGTACTTC. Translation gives CASSRSRGHYPFYEQYF.

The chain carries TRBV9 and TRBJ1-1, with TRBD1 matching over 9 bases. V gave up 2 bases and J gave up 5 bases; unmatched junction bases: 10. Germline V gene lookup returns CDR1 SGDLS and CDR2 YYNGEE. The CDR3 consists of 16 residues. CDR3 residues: CASSVSSGTGLTEAFF. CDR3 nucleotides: TGTGCCAGCAGCGTTTCTTCCGGGACAGGGTTGACTGAAGCTTTCTTT.

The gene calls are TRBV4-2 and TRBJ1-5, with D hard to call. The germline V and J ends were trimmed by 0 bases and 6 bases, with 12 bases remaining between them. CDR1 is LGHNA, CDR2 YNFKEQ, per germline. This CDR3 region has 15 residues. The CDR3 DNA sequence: TGTGCCAGCAGCCAAGATTTGGAGTGGAGTCAGCCCCAGCATTTT. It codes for CASSQDLEWSQPQHF.

The CDR3 DNA reads TGTGCCAGCAGTAGCGGGGGGGTACGGGAGACCCAGTACTTC. The encoded protein is CASSSGGVRETQYF. The rearrangement uses TRBV6-5 and TRBJ2-5; 10 bases line up with TRBD2. With 5 bases clipped from V and 5 bases from J, the junction kept 5 bases outside the gene matches. Germline V lookup: CDR1 MNHEY, CDR2 SVGAGI. This CDR3 has 14 residues.

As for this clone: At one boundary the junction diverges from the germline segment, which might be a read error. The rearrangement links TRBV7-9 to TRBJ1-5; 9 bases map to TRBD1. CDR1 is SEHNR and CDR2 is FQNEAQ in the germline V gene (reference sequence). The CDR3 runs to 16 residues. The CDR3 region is CSSSIGQGPVNQPQHF. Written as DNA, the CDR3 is TGTTCCAGCAGCATTGGACAGGGGCCAGTTAATCAGCCCCAGCATTTT.

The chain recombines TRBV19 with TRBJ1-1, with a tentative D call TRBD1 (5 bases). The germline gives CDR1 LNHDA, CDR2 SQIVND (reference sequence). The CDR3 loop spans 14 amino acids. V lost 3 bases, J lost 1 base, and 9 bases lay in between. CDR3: CASSILQGNTEAFF. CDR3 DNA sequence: TGTGCCAGTAGTATCCTCCAGGGGAACACTGAAGCTTTCTTT.

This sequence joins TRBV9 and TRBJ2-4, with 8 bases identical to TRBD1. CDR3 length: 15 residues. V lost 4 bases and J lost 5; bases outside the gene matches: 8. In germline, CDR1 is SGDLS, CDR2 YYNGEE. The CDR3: CASSSAGGAENIQYF. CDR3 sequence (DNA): TGTGCCAGCAGCAGCGCAGGGGGCGCGGAAAACATTCAGTACTTC.

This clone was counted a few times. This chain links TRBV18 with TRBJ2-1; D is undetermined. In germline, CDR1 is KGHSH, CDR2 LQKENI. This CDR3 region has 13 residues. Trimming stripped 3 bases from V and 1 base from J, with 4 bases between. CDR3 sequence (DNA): TGTGCCAGCTCACCGAGGTCCTACAATGAGCAGTTCTTC. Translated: CASSPRSYNEQFF.

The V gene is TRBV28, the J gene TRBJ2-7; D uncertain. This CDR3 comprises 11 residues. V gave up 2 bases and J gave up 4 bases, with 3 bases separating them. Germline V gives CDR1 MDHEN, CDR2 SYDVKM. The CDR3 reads CASSLVYEQYF. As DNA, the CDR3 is TGTGCCAGCAGTTTAGTATACGAGCAGTACTTC.

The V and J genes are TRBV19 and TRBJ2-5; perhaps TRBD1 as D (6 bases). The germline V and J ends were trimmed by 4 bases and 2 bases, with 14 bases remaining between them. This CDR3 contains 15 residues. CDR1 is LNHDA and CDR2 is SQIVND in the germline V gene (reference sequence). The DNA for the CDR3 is TGTGCCAGTAGTAGGGTCGGCAGGGGTCAAGAGACCCAGTACTTC. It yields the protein CASSRVGRGQETQYF.

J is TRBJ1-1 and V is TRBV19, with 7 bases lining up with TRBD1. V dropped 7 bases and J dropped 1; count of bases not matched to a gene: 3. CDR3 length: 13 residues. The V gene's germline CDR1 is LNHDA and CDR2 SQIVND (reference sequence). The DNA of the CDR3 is TGTGCCAGTAACGGGACAGAGAACACTGAAGCTTTCTTT. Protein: CASNGTENTEAFF.

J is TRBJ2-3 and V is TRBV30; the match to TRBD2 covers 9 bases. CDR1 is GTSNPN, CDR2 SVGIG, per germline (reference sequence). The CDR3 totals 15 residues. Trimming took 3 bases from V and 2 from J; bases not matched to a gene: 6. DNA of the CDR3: TGTGCCTGGAGCGGGGCGGGAGGGGCCACAGATACGCAGTATTTT. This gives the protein CAWSGAGGATDTQYF.

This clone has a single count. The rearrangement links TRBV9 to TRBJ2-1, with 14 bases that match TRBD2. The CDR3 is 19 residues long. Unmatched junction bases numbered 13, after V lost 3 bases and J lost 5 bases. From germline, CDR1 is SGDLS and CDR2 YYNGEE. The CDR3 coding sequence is TGTGCCAGCAGCGGGACTAGCGGGGGGTACCTGGCTATTCACAATGAGCAGTTCTTC. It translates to CASSGTSGGYLAIHNEQFF.

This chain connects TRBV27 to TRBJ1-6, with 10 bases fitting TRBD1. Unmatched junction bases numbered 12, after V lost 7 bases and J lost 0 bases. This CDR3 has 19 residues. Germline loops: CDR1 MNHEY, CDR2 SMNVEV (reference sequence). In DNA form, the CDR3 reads TGTGCCAGCAACCCTCTGGGACAGGGGCCGAGCTCCTATAATTCACCCCTCCACTTT. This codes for CASNPLGQGPSSYNSPLHF.

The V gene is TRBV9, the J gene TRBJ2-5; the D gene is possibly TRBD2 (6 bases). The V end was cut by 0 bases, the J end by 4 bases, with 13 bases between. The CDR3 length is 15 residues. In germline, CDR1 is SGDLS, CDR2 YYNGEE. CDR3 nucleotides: TGTGCCAGCAGCGTAGAGTCGGGAGTGTTAGAGACCCAGTACTTC. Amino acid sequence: CASSVESGVLETQYF.

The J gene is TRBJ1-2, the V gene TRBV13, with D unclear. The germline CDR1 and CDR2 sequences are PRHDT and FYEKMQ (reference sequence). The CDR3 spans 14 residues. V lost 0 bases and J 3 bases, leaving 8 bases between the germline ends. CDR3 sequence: CASSLGVADYGYTF. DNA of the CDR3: TGTGCCAGCAGCTTAGGCGTGGCGGACTATGGCTACACCTTC.

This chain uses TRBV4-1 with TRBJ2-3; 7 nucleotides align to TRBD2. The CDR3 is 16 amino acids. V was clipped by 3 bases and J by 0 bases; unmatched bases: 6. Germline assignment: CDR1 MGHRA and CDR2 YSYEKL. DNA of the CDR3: TGCGCCAGCAGCCACCCGGGGGGAGATAGCACAGATACGCAGTATTTT. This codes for CASSHPGGDSTDTQYF.

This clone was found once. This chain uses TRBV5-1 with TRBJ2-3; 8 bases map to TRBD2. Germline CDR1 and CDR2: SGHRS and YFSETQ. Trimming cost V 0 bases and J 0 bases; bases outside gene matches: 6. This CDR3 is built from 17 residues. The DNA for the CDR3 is TGCGCCAGCAGCTTGGGGCTAGCGGGTTCTAGCACAGATACGCAGTATTTT. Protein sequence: CASSLGLAGSSTDTQYF.

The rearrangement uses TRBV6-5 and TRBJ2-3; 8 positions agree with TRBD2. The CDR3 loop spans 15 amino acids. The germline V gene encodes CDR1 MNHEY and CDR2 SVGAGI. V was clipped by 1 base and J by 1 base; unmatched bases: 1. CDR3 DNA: TGTGCCAGCAGTTACTTGCGGGGGGGCACAGATACGCAGTATTTT. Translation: CASSYLRGGTDTQYF.

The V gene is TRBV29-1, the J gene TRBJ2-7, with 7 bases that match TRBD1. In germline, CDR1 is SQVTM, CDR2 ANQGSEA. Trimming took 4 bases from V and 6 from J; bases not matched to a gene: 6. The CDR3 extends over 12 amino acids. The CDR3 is CSVVFTGAEQYF. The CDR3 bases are TGCAGCGTTGTTTTCACAGGGGCCGAGCAGTACTTC.

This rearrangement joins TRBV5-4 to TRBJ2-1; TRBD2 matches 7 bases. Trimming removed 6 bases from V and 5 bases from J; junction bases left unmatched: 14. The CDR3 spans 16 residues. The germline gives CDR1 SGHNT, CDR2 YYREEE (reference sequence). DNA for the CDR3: TGTGCCAGCAACCCTAGGAGCGGGACCCCTGACAATGAGCAGTTCTTC. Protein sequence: CASNPRSGTPDNEQFF.

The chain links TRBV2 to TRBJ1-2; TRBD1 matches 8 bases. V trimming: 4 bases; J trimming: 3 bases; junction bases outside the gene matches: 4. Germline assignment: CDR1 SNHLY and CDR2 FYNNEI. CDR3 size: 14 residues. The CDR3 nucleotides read TGTGCCAGCAGTGTGACAGGGGTCGACTATGGCTACACCTTC. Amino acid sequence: CASSVTGVDYGYTF.

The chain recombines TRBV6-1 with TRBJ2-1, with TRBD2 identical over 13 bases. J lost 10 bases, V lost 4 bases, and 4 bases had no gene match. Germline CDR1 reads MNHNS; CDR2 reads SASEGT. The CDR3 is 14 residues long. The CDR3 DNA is TGTGCCAGCAGTGGTGAGACTAGCGGGAGGGAGCAGTTCTTC. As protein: CASSGETSGREQFF.

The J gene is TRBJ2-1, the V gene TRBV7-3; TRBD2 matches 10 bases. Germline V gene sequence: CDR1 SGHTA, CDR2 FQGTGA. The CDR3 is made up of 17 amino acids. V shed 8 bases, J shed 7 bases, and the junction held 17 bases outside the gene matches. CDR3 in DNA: TGTGCCAGCCAAGACCTAAACCTAGCGGGAGTCAGGAATGAGCAGTTCTTC. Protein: CASQDLNLAGVRNEQFF. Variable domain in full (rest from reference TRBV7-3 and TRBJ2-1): GAGVSQTPSNKVTEKGKYVELRCDPISGHTALYWYRQSLGQGPEFLIYFQGTGAADDSGLPNDRFFAVRPEGSVSTLKIQRTERGDSAVYLCASQDLNLAGVRNEQFFGPGTRLTVL.

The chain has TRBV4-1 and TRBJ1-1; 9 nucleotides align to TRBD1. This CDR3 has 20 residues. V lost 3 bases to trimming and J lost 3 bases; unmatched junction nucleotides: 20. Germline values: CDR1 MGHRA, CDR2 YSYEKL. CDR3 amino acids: CASSHPRDPGQGELDTEAFF. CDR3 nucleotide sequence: TGCGCCAGCAGCCATCCGCGAGACCCGGGACAGGGTGAACTGGACACTGAAGCTTTCTTT.

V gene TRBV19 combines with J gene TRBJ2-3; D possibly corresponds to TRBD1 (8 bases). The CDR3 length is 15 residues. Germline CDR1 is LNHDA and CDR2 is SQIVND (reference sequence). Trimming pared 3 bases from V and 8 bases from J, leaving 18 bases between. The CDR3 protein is CASSMDREGVGTQYF. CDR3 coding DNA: TGTGCCAGTAGTATGGACAGGGAGGGAGTCGGTACGCAGTATTTT.

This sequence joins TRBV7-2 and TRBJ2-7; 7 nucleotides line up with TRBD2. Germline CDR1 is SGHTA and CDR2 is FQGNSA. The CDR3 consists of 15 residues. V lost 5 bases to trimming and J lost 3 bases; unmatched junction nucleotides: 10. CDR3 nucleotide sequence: TGTGCCAGCAGCCCAAGCGGGACGGACTACTACGAGCAGTACTTC. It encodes CASSPSGTDYYEQYF.

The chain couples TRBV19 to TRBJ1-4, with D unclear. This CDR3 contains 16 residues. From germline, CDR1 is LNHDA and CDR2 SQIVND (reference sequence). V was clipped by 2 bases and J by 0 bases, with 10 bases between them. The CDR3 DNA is TGTGCCAGTAGTATATTTTTAACTCCAACTAATGAAAAACTGTTTTTT. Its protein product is CASSIFLTPTNEKLFF.

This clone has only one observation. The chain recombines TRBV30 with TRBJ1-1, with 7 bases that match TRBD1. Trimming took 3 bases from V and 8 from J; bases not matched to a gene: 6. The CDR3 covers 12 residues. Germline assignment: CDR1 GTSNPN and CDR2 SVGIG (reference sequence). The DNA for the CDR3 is TGTGCCTGGAGCCTCGGGACAGTAGAAGCTTTCTTT. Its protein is CAWSLGTVEAFF.

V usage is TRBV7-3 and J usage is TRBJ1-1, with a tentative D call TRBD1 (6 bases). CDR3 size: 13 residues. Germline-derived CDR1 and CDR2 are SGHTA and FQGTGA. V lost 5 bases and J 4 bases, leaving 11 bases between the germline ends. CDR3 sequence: CASSLQGGTEAFF. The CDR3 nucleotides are TGTGCCAGCAGCCTACAAGGGGGCACTGAAGCTTTCTTT.

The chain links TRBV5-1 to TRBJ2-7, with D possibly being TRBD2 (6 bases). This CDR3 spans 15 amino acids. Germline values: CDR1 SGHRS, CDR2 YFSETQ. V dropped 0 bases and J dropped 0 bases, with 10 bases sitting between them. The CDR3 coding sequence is TGCGCCAGCAGCTTGGGACTAGGAGGCTCCTACGAGCAGTACTTC. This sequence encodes CASSLGLGGSYEQYF. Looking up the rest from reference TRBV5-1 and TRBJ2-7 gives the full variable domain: KAGVTQTPRYLIKTRGQQVTLSCSPISGHRSVSWYQQTPGQGLQFLFEYFSETQRNKGNFPGRFSGRQFSNSRSEMNVSTLELGDSALYLCASSLGLGGSYEQYFGPGTRLTVT.